The present entry profiles one T cell receptor (beta chain) with its context. The data originate from a study of monozygotic twins with inflammatory bowel disease. TCRdb reanalyzed the 5' RACE reads and collapses them to one entry per CDR3 protein, without DNA. Here the sample table reports around 380,000 distinct CDR3 sequences. The sequenced sample consisted of blood. This TCR was sampled from a human donor with ulcerative colitis or Crohn's disease, or a healthy co-twin of an affected twin (not recorded which).

The CDR3 spells CAWRAGGSYNEQFF. This chain links TRBV30 with TRBJ2-1; as DNA is missing, the TRBD1 call by TCRdb cannot be tested. Germline V gives CDR1 GTSNPN, CDR2 SVGIG (reference sequence). CDR3 length equals 14 residues.